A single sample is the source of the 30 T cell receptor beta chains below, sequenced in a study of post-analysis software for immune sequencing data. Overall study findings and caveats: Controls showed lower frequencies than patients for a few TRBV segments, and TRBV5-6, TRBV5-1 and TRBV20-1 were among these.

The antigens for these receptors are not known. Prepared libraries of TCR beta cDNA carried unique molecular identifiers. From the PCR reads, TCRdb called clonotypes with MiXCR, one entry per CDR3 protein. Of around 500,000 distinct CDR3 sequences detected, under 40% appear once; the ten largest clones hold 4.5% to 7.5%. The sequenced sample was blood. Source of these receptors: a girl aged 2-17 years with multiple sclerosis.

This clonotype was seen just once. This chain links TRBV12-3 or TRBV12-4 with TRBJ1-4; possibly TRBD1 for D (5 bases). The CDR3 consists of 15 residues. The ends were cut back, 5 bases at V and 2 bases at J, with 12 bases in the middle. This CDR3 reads CASSRGLATNEKLFF. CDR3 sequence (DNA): TGTGCCAGCAGTCGGGGGTTGGCTACTAATGAAAAACTGTTTTTT.

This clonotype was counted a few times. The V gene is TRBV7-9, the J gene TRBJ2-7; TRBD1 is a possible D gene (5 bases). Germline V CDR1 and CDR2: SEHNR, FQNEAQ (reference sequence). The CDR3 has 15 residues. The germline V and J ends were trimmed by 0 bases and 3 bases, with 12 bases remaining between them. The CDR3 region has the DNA TGTGCCAGCAGCTTAGCCCAGGGTTCACGCTACGAGCAGTACTTC. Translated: CASSLAQGSRYEQYF.

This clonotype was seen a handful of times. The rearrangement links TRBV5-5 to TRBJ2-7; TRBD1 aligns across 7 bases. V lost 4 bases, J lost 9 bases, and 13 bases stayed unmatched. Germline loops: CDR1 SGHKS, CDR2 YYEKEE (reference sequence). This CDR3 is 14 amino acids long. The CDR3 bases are TGTGCCAGCAGCCTTACAGGGGCCGACTTAGGGCAGTACTTC. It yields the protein CASSLTGADLGQYF.

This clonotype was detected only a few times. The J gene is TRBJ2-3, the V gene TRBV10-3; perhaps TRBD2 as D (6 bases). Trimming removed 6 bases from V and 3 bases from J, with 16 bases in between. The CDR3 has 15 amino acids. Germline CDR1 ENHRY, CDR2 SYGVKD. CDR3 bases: TGTGCCATCAGCCCGGGACTCCTAACTACAGATACGCAGTATTTT. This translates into CAISPGLLTTDTQYF.

CDR3 loop: CASSSLRRHYEQYF. The CDR3 nucleotides read TGTGCCAGCAGCTCCCTTCGGAGGCACTACGAGCAGTACTTC. The gene calls are TRBV11-2 and TRBJ2-7; perhaps TRBD2 as D (5 bases). Germline-derived CDR1 and CDR2 are SGHAT and FQNNGV. The CDR3 extends over 14 amino acids. The V and J ends lost 4 bases and 3 bases respectively, with 13 bases between them.

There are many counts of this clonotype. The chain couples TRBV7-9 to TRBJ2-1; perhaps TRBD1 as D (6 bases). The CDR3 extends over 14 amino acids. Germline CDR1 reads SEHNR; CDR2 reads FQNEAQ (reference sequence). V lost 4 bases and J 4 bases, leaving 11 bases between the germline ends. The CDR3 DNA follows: TGTGCCAGCAGCTCAGGGGAATCGTACAATGAGCAGTTCTTC. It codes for CASSSGESYNEQFF.

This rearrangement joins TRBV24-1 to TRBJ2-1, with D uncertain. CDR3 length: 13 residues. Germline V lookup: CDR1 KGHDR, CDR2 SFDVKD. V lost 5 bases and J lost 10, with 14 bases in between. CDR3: CATSAPGHGEQFF. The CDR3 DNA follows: TGTGCCACCAGTGCCCCGGGTCATGGAGAGCAGTTCTTC.

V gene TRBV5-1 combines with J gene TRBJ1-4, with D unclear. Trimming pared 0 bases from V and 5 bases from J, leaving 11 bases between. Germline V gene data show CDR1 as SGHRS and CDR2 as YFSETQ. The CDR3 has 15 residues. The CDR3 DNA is TGCGCCAGCAGCTTGGCCGAGAGCGGGAATGAAAAACTGTTTTTT. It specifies CASSLAESGNEKLFF. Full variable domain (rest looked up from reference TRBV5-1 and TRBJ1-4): KAGVTQTPRYLIKTRGQQVTLSCSPISGHRSVSWYQQTPGQGLQFLFEYFSETQRNKGNFPGRFSGRQFSNSRSEMNVSTLELGDSALYLCASSLAESGNEKLFFGSGTQLSVL.

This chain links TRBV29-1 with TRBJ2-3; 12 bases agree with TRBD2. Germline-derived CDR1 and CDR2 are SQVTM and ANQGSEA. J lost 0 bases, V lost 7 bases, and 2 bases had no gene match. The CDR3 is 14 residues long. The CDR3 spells CSGGLAGSTDTQYF. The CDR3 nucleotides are TGCAGCGGAGGACTAGCGGGGAGCACAGATACGCAGTATTTT.

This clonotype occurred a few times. The CDR3 coding sequence is TGTGCCAGCAGTTACTCGGGACAGACTGACTATGGCTACACCTTC. Translating it yields CASSYSGQTDYGYTF. J is TRBJ1-2 and V is TRBV6-6, with 7 bases aligning to TRBD1. The V gene end was trimmed by 0 bases and the J gene end by 3 bases; junction bases not matched to a gene: 4. The CDR3 has 15 residues. Looked up from germline, CDR1 is MNHNY and CDR2 is SVGAGI (reference sequence).

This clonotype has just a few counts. The CDR3 DNA is TGCAGTGCCGCAGGGTCTCTAGTCTATGGCTACACCTTC. It codes for CSAAGSLVYGYTF. V is TRBV20-1 and J is TRBJ1-2; weak D call: TRBD1 (5 bases). Germline loops: CDR1 DFQATT, CDR2 SNEGSKA (reference sequence). The CDR3 totals 13 residues. V lost 6 bases to trimming and J lost 4 bases, with 15 bases between them.

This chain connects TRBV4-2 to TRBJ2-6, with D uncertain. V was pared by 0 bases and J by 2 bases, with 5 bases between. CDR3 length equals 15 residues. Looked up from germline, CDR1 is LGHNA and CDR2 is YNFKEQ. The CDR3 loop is CASSQDRPGANVLTF. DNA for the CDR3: TGTGCCAGCAGCCAAGATCGACCTGGGGCCAACGTCCTGACTTTC.

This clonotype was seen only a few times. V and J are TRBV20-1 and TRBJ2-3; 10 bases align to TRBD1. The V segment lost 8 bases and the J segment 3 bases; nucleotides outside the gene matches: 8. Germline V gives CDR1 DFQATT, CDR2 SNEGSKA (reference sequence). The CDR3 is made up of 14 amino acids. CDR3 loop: CSTEGTGDTDTQYF. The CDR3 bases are TGCAGTACAGAGGGGACAGGGGATACAGATACGCAGTATTTT.

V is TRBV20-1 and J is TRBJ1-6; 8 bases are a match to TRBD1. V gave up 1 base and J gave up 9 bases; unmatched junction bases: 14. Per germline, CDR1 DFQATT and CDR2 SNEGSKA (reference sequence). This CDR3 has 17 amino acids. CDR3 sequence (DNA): TGCAGTGCTAGAGTCGGACAGGGACAAGCGGACGGTTCACCCCTCCACTTT. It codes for CSARVGQGQADGSPLHF.

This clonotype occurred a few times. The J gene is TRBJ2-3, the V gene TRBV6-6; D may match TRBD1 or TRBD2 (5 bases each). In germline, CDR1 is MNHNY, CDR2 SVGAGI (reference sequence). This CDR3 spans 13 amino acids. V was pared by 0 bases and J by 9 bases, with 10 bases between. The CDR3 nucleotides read TGTGCCAGCAGTTACTCTTCCAGGGACACGCAGTATTTT. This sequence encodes CASSYSSRDTQYF.

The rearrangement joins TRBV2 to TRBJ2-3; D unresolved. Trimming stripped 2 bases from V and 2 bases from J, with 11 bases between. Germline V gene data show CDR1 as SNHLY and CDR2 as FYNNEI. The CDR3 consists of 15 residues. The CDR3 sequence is CASSEYVSSTDTQYF. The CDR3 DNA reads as TGTGCCAGCAGTGAATACGTCAGTTCCACAGATACGCAGTATTTT.

CDR3 region: CSVVAQETQYF. The CDR3 bases are TGCAGCGTTGTGGCCCAAGAGACCCAGTACTTC. The V gene is TRBV29-1, the J gene TRBJ2-5; D is undetermined. The CDR3 runs to 11 residues. Germline-derived CDR1 and CDR2 are SQVTM and ANQGSEA. Trimming cost V 4 bases and J 1 base, with 4 bases left between them.

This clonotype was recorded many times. In DNA, the CDR3 is TGCAGTGCTAGAGCCGGACAGCCCCAGCATTTT. Protein product: CSARAGQPQHF. The chain combines TRBV20-1 with TRBJ1-5; D unclear. Germline loops: CDR1 DFQATT, CDR2 SNEGSKA (reference sequence). The CDR3 length is 11 residues. V was shortened by 1 base and J by 7 bases, with 5 bases between the two germline ends.

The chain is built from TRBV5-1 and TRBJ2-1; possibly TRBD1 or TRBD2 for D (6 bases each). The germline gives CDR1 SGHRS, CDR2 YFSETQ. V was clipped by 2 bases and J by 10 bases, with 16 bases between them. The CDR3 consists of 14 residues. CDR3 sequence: CASSLGGYAKEQFF. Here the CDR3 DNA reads TGCGCCAGCAGCTTAGGGGGGTATGCAAAAGAGCAGTTCTTC.

CDR3 sequence (DNA): TGTGCCAGCAGCTTGGCCCTCCGCGGGGGGGAGACCCAGTACTTC. It specifies CASSLALRGGETQYF. The gene calls are TRBV5-5 and TRBJ2-5, with 8 nucleotides matching TRBD2. CDR1 SGHKS and CDR2 YYEKEE come from the germline V gene (reference sequence). The CDR3 has 15 residues. V dropped 0 bases and J dropped 5; count of bases not matched to a gene: 6.

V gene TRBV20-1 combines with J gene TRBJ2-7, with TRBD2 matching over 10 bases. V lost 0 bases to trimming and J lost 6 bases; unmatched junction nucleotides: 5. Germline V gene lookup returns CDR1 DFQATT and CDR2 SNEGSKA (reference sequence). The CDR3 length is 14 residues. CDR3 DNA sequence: TGCAGTGCTAGAGATGTCAAGCGGGGGGGCGAGCAGTACTTC. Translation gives CSARDVKRGGEQYF.

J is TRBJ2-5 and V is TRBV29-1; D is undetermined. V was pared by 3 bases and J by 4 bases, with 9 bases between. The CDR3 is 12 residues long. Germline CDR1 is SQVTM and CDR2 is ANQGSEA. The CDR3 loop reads CSVDVWGETQYF. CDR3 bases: TGCAGCGTTGACGTTTGGGGAGAGACCCAGTACTTC. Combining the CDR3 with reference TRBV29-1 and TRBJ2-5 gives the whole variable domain SAVISQKPSRDICQRGTSLTIQCQVDSQVTMMFWYRQQPGQSLTLIATANQGSEATYESGFVIDKFPISRPNLTFSTLTVSNMSPEDSSIYLCSVDVWGETQYFGPGTRLLVL.

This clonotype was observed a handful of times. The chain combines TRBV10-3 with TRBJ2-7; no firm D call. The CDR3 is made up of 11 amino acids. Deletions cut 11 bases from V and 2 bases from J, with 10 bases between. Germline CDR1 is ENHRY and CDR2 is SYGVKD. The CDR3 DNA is TGTGCCCTTCAAGATCCCTACGAGCAGTACTTC. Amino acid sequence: CALQDPYEQYF.

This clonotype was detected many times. The CDR3 DNA follows: TGTGCCACCAGCGCCCGGACAGGTGGTACCTACGAGCAGTACTTC. Translation gives CATSARTGGTYEQYF. The V and J genes are TRBV24-1 and TRBJ2-7, with 7 bases that match TRBD1. V was pared by 7 bases and J by 2 bases, with 10 bases of the junction left unmatched. The CDR3 covers 15 residues. Germline V CDR1 and CDR2: KGHDR, SFDVKD.

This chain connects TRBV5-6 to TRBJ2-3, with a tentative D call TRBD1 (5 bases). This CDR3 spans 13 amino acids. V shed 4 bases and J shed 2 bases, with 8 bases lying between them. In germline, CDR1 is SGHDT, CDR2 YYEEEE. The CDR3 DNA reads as TGTGCCAGCAGCAGACAGTACACAGATACGCAGTATTTT. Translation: CASSRQYTDTQYF.

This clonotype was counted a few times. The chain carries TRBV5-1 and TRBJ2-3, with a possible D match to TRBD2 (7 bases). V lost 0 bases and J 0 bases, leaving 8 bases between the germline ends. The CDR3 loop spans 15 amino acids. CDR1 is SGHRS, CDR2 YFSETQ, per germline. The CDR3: CASSLEGGSTDTQYF. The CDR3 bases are TGCGCCAGCAGCTTGGAGGGGGGGAGCACAGATACGCAGTATTTT.

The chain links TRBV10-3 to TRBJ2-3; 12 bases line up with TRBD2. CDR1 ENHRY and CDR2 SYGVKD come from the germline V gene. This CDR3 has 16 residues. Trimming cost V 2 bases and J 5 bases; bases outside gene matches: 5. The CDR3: CAISEGLAGSRDTQYF. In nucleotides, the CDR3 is TGTGCCATCAGTGAGGGACTAGCGGGGTCGAGAGATACGCAGTATTTT.

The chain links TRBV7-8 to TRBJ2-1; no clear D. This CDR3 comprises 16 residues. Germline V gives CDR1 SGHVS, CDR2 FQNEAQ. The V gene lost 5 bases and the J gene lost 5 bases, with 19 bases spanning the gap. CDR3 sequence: CASSPTGILGHNEQFF. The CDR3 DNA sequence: TGTGCCAGCAGCCCTACTGGTATACTCGGCCACAATGAGCAGTTCTTC.

This CDR3 is CASSLGLAESTDTQYF. The CDR3 DNA sequence: TGTGCCAGCAGTTTAGGGCTAGCGGAGAGCACAGATACGCAGTATTTT. The chain joins TRBV12-3 or TRBV12-4 to TRBJ2-3, with 7 bases aligning to TRBD2. V was pared by 1 base and J by 0 bases, with 4 bases of the junction left unmatched. The length of the CDR3 is 16 residues.

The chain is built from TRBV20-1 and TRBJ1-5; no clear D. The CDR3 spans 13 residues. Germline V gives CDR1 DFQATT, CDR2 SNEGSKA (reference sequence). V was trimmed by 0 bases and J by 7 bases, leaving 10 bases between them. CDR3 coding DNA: TGCAGTGCTAGAGATCCTTCCGGGCAGCCCCAGCATTTT. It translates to CSARDPSGQPQHF.